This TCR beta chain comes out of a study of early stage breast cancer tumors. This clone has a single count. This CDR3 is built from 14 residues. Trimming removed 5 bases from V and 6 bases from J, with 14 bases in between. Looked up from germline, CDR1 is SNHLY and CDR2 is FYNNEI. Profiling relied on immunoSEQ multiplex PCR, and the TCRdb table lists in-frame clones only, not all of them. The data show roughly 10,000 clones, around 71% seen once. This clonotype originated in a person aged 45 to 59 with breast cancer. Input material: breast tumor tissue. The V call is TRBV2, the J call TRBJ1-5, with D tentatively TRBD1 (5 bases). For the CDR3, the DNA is TGTGCCAGCAGTTCAGACGGGAGGGGTCAGCCCCAGCATTTT. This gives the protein CASSSDGRGQPQHF.